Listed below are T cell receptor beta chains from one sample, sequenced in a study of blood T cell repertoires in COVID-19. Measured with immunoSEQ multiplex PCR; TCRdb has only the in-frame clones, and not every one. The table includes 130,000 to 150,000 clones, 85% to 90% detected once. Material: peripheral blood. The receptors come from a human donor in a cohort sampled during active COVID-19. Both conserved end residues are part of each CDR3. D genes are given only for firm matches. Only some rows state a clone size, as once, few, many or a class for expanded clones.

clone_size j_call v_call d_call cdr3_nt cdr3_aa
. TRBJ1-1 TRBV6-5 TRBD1 TGTGCCACGGCGGGACAGTTGAACACTGAAGCTTTCTTT CATAGQLNTEAFF
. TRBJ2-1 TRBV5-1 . TGCGCCAGCAGCACTCTCCAGGGCTCGGGCCATGAGCAGTTCTTC CASSTLQGSGHEQFF
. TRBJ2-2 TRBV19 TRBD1 TGTGCCAGTAGCAGGGCTTCGGCAGGGGGTTTGGCCGGGGAGCTGTTTTTT CASSRASAGGLAGELFF
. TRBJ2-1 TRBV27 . TGTGCCAGCAGTCCCGCGGTTATGTTTTACAATGAGCAGTTCTTC CASSPAVMFYNEQFF
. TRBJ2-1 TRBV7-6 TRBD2 TGTGCCAGCAGCTTACGACTAGCGGGAGTGAATGAGCAGTTCTTC CASSLRLAGVNEQFF
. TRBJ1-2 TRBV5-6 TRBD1 TGTGCCAGCAGCGCTGACAGGGAGTATGGCTACACCTTC CASSADREYGYTF
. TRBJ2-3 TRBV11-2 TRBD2 TGTGCCAGCAGCTCCACCAACCCGACTAGCGGGGCCGGGGATACGCAGTATTTT CASSSTNPTSGAGDTQYF
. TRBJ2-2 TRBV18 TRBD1 TGTGCCAGCTCACCGCGATCTGATACAGGGGAGACCGGGGAGCTGTTTTTT CASSPRSDTGETGELFF
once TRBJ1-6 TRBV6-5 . TGTGCCAGCAGAATAGGACAGTATAATTCACCCCTCCACTTT CASRIGQYNSPLHF
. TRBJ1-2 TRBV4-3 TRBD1 TGCGCCAGCAGCCAAGGAACGGGACAGGGGGAAATTGGCTACACCTTC CASSQGTGQGEIGYTF
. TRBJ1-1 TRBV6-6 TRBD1 TGTGCCAGCACCGAGGAGGACAGGGGGATTGTTTTCTTT CASTEEDRGIVFF
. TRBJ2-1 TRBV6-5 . TGTGCCAGCAGTTACTCTTTTGGGGGGAGTGAGCAGTTCTTC CASSYSFGGSEQFF
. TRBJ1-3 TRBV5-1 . TGCGCCAGCAGCCGTGCAGGGACTGGAAACACCATATATTTT CASSRAGTGNTIYF
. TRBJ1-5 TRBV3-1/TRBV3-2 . TGTGCCAGCAGCGACAGAGATCAGCCCCAGCATTTT CASSDRDQPQHF
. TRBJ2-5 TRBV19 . TGTGCCAGTAGTATCGTGGCCCTAGCCGGGGAGACCCAGTACTTC CASSIVALAGETQYF
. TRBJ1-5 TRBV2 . TGTGCCAGCAGCAGGACAGAAAATAGCAATCAGCCCCAGCATTTT CASSRTENSNQPQHF
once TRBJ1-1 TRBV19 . TGTGCCAGCCCCCAGAGGGAGAACACTGAAGCTTTCTTT CASPQRENTEAFF
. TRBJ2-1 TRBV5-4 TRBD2 TGTGCCAGCAGGTTACAATTGGGCGGGGGGGACCACAATGAGCAGTTCTTC CASRLQLGGGDHNEQFF
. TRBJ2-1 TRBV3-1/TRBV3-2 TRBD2 TGTGCCAGCAGCCGAGCGGGAGGGCCCGGCAATGAGCAGTTCTTC CASSRAGGPGNEQFF
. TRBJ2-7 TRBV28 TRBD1 TGTGCCAGCAGTTTAGAGGGGACAGGGAAACCCTACGAGCAGTACTTC CASSLEGTGKPYEQYF
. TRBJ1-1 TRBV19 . TGTGCCAGTAGTATGATTGAGAGAGAGATTTACCCGATGAACACTGAAGCTTTCTTT CASSMIEREIYPMNTEAFF
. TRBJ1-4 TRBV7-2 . TGTGCCAGCAGCGATACAGGGCCTGTCGTCGAAAAACTGTTTTTT CASSDTGPVVEKLFF
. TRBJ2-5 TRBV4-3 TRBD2 TGCGCCAGCAGCCAAGGGTTTCGGGGGGAAGAGACCCAGTACTTC CASSQGFRGEETQYF
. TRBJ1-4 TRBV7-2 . TGTGCCAGCAGCTTACGCGCGGGGGGCTCGGAAGAAAAACTGTTTTTT CASSLRAGGSEEKLFF
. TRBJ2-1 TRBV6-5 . TGTGCCAGCAGGTATACAGGGAGCTCCTACAATGAGCAGTTCTTC CASRYTGSSYNEQFF
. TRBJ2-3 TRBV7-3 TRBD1 TGTGCCAGCAGCCCATCCGGGACAGGGGGCGATTTTCGTCCAGATACGCAGTATTTT CASSPSGTGGDFRPDTQYF
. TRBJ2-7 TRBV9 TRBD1 TGTGCCAGCAGCGTAGGAACAGGGGGCATATACGAGCAGTACTTC CASSVGTGGIYEQYF
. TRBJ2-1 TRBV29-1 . TGCAGCGTTGGGGCAGATCGATACAATGAGCAGTTCTTC CSVGADRYNEQFF
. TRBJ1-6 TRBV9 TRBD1 TGTGCCAGCAGCGGGGGGACAGGACCCACGAGCTCCTATAATTCACCCCTCCACTTT CASSGGTGPTSSYNSPLHF
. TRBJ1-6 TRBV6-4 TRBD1 TGTGCCAGCAGTGATTCGACAGGGTCACCCCTCCACTTT CASSDSTGSPLHF
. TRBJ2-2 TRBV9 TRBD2 TGTGCCAGCAGCCCGATTATGAGACTAGCGGGAGTATTTACCGGGGAGCTGTTTTTT CASSPIMRLAGVFTGELFF
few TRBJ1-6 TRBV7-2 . TGTGCCAGCAGCTCGGGACTGGATTCACCCCTCCACTTT CASSSGLDSPLHF
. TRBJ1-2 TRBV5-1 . TGCGCCAGCGAGGGCCTGTTCTATGGCTACACCTTC CASEGLFYGYTF
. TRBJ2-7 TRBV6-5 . TGTGCCAGCAGTTACTCCGGCGGATCCTACGAGCAGTACTTC CASSYSGGSYEQYF
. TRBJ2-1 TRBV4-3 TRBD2 TGCGCCAGCAGCCAAGCAGCGGGAGGGTTCAATGAGCAGTTCTTC CASSQAAGGFNEQFF
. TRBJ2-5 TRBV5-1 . TGCGCCAGCAGCGAGGGGGGCTTACTAGCGCCTAAGGAAGAGACCCAGTACTTC CASSEGGLLAPKEETQYF
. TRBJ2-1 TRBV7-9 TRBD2 TGTGCCAGCAGCTTGGGGACTATTCCGAGGGATGAGCAGTTCTTC CASSLGTIPRDEQFF
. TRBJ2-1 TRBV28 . TGTGCCAGCAGTTTCCGGGGGTCTTACAATGAGCAGTTCTTC CASSFRGSYNEQFF
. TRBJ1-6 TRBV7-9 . TGTGCCAGCAGCTCCACAATCGGCCGGGGGGCCCTAACCACCCTCCACTTT CASSSTIGRGALTTLHF
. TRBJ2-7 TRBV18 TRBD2 TGTGCCAGCTCACCCGGGAGGGGGGGCTACGAGCAGTACTTC CASSPGRGGYEQYF